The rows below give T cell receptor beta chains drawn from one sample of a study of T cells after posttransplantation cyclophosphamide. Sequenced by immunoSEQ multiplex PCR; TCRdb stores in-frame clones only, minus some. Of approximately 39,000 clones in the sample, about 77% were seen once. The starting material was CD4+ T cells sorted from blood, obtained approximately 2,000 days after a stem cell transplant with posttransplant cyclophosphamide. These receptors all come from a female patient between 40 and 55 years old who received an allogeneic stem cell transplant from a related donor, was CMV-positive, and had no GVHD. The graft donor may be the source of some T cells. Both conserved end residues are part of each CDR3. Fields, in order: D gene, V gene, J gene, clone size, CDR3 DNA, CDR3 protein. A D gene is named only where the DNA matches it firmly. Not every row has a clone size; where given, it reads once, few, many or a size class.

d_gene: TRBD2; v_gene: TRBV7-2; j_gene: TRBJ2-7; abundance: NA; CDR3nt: TGTGCCAGCAGCCCCTGGACTAGCGGTCCCTACGAGCAGTACTTC; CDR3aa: CASSPWTSGPYEQYF
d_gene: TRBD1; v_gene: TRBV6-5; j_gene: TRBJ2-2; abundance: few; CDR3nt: TGTGCCAGCAAAAAAACAGGGGGCACCGGGGAGCTGTTTTTT; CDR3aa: CASKKTGGTGELFF
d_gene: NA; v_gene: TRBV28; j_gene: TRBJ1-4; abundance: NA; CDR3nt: TGTGCCAGCAGCCTACCCACAGGAAGTAATGAAAAACTGTTTTTT; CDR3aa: CASSLPTGSNEKLFF
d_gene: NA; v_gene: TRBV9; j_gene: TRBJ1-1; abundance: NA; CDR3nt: TGTGCCAGCAGCGTAACTACGAGGACTGAAGCTTTCTTT; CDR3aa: CASSVTTRTEAFF
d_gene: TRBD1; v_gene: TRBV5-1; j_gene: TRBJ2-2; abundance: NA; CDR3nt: TGCGCCAGCAGCCCTACAGGGGGCGAGGACACCGGGGAGCTGTTTTTT; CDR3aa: CASSPTGGEDTGELFF
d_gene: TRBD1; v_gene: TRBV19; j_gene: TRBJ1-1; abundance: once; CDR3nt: TGTGCCAGTAGTACCCCGGGACAGGGAAACACTGAAGCTTTCTTT; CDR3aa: CASSTPGQGNTEAFF
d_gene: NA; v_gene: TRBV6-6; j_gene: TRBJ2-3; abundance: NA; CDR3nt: TGTGCCAGCAGTTACAGGGACTTGGAGTATTTT; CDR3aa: CASSYRDLEYF
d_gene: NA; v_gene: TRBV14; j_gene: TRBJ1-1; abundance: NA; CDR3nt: TGTGCCAGCAGCCAAGATCTTCGTGTTGCTGAAGCTTTCTTT; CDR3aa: CASSQDLRVAEAFF
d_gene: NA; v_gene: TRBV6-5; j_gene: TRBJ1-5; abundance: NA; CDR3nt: TGTGCCTGTGGTAGGGGGATGAGCAATCAGCCCCAGCATTTT; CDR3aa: CACGRGMSNQPQHF
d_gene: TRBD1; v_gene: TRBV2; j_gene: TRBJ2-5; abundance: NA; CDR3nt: TGTGCCAGCAGCGGACAGGGGGGATTCAGGGTGGAGACCCAGTACTTC; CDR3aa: CASSGQGGFRVETQYF
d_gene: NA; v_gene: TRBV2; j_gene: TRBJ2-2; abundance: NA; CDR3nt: TGTGCCAGCCGCGAGACTAGAAACACCGGGGAGCTGTTTTTT; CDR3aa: CASRETRNTGELFF
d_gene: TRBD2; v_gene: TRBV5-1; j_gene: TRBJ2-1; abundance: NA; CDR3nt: TGCGCCAGCAGCTTGGGGCTAGCGGGGTCCTACAATGAGCAGTTCTTC; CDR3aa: CASSLGLAGSYNEQFF
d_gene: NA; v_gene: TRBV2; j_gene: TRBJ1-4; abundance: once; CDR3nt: TGTGCCAGCACCACCTCGGCGGTGGCCCGCGTGAAACTGTTTTTT; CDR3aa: CASTTSAVARVKLFF
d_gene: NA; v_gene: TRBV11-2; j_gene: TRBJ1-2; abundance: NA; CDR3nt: TGTGCCAGCAGCATTAGCGGTCGGAACTATGGCTACACCTTC; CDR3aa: CASSISGRNYGYTF
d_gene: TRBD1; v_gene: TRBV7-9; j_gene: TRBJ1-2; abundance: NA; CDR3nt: TGTGCCAGCAGCCCGAGGACAGGCAGGAGCTATGGCTACACCTTC; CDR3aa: CASSPRTGRSYGYTF
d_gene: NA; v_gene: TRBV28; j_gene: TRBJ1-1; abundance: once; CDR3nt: TGTGCCAGCAGACCCACCCCGGCGGCAACGGGAGCTTTCTTT; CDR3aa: CASRPTPAATGAFF
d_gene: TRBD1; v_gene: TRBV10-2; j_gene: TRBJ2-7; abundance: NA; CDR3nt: TGCGCCAGCAGGGACAGGGACTCCTTTCGGGAGCAGTACTTC; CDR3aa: CASRDRDSFREQYF
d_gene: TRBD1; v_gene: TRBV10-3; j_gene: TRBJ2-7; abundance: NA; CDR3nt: TGTGCCATCAGTGAAGGGACAGGGGGCTCCTACGAGCAGTACTTC; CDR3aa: CAISEGTGGSYEQYF
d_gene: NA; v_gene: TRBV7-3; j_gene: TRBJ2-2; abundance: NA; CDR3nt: TGTGCCAGCAGCCCCTATCCGGGACATCCCCCCGGGGAGCTGTTTTTT; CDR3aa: CASSPYPGHPPGELFF
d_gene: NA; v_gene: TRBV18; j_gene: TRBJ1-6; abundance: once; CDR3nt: TGTGCCAGCTCTGAACAGTTCAATTCACCCCTCCACTTT; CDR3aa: CASSEQFNSPLHF
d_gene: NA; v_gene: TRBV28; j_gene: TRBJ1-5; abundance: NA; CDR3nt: TGTGCCAGCAGCTTACCCACTAGGCGGGATCAGCCCCAGCATTTT; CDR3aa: CASSLPTRRDQPQHF
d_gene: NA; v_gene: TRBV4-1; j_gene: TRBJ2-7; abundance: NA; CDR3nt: TGCGCCAGCAGCCGGGAGACGGACAGCCTCTACGAGCAGTACTTC; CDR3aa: CASSRETDSLYEQYF
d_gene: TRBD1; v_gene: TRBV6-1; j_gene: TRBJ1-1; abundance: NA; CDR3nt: TGTGCCAGCACCCCGGGGACAGCAAACACTGAAGCTTTCTTT; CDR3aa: CASTPGTANTEAFF
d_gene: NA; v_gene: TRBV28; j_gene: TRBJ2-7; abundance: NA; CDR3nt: TGTGCCAGCAGTGGCGGGTACTACGAGCAGTACTTC; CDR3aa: CASSGGYYEQYF
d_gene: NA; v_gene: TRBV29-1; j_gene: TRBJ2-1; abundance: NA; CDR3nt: TGCAGCGTTGAAACCGGGACTTCCGAGTTCTTC; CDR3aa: CSVETGTSEFF
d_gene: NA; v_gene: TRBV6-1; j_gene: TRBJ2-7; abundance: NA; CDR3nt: TGTGCCAGCAGTAATAAACTAAGCTCCTACGAGCAGTACTTC; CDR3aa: CASSNKLSSYEQYF
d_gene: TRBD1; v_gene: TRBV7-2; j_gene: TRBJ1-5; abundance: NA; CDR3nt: TGTGCCAGCAGCTTAGATGGACAGGACAATCAGCCCCAGCATTTT; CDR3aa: CASSLDGQDNQPQHF
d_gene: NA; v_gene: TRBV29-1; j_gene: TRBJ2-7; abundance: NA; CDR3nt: TGCAGCGTTGAGCAGGGCTTGGGTGAGCAGTACTTC; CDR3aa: CSVEQGLGEQYF
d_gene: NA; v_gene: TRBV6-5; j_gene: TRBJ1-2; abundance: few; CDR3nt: TGTGCCAGCTCAGAAACAGGCCAATTTTCTGGCTACACCTTC; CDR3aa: CASSETGQFSGYTF
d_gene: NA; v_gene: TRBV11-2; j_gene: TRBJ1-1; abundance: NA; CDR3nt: TGTGCCAGCAGCTTAGATCAGGGGCCGGCCCAAGCTTTCTTT; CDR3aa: CASSLDQGPAQAFF
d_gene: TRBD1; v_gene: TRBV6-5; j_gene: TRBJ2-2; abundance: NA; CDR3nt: TGTGCCAGCAGCCAAACAGGGGGGCCCGGGGAGCTGTTTTTT; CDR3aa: CASSQTGGPGELFF